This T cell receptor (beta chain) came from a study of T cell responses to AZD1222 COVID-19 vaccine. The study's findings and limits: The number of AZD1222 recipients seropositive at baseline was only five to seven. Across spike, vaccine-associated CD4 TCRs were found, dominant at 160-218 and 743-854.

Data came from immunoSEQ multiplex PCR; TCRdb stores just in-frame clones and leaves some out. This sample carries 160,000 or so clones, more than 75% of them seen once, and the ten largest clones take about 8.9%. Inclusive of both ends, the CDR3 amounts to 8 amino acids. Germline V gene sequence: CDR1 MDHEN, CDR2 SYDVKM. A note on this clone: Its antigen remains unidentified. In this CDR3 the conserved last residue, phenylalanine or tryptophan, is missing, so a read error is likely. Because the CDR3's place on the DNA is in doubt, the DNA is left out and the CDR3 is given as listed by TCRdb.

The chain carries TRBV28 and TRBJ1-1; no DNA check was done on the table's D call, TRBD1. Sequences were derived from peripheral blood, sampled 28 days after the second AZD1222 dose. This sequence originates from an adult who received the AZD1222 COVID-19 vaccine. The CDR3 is CASTPSRS.